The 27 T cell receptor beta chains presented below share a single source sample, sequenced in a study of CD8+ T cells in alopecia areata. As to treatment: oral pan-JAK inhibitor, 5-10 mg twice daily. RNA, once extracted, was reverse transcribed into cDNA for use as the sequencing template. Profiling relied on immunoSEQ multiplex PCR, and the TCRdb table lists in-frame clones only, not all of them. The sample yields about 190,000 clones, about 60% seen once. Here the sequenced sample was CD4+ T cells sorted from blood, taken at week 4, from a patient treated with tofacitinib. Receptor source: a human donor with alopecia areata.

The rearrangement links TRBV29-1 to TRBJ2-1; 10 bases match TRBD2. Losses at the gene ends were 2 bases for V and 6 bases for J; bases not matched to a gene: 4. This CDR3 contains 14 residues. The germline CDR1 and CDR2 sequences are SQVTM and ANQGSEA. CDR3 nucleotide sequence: TGCAGCGTTGAAACTAGCGGGGCTATCAATGAGCAGTTCTTC. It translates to CSVETSGAINEQFF.

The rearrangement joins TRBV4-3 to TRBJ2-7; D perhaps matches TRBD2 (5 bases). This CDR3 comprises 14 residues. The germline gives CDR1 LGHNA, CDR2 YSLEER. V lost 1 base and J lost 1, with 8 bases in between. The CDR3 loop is CASSQVGGSYEQYF. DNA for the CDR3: TGCGCCAGCAGCCAAGTCGGCGGGTCCTACGAGCAGTACTTC.

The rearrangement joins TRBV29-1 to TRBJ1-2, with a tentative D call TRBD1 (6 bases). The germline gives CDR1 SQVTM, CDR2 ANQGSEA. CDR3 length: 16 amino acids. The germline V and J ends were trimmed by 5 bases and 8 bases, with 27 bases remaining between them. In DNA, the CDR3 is TGCAGCGTTTGGGGCGGTGGGCGTTGGACAGACGGAGGCTACACCTTC. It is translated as CSVWGGGRWTDGGYTF.

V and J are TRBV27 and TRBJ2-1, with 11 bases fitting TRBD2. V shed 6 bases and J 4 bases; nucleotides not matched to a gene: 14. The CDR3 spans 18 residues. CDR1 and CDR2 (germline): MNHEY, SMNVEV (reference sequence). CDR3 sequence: CASSPVETSGVLYNEQFF. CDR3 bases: TGTGCCAGCAGCCCCGTTGAGACTAGCGGGGTTTTGTACAATGAGCAGTTCTTC.

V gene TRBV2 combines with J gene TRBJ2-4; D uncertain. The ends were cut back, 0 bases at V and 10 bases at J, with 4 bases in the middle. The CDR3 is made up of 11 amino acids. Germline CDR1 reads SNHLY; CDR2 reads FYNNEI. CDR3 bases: TGTGCCAGCAGTGAAGCCTCGATTCAGTACTTC. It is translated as CASSEASIQYF.

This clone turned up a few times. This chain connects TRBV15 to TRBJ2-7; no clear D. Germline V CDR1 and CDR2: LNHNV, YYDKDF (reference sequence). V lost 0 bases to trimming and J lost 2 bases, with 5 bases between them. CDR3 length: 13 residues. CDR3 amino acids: CATSRDPPYEQYF. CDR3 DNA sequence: TGTGCCACCAGCAGAGATCCCCCCTACGAGCAGTACTTC.

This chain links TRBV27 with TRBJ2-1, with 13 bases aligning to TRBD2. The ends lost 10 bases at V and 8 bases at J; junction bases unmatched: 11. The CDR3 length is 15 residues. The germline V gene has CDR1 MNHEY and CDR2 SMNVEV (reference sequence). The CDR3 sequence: CAIGGLAGIGDEQFF. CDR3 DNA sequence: TGTGCCATCGGGGGACTAGCGGGAATCGGGGATGAGCAGTTCTTC.

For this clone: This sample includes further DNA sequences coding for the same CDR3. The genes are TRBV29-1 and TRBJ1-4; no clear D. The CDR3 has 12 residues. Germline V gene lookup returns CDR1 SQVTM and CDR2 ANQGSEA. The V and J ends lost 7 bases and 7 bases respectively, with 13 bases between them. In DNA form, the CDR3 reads TGCAGCGGCCGACAAGGCGGTGAAAAACTGTTTTTT. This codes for CSGRQGGEKLFF. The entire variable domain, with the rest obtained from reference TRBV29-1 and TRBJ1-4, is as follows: SAVISQKPSRDICQRGTSLTIQCQVDSQVTMMFWYRQQPGQSLTLIATANQGSEATYESGFVIDKFPISRPNLTFSTLTVSNMSPEDSSIYLCSGRQGGEKLFFGSGTQLSVL.

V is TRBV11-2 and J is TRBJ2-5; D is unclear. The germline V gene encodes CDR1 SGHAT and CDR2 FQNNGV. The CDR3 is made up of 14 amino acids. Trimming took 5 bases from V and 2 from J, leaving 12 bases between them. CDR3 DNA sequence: TGTGCCAGCAGCCAAAGGTCCGGGCAAGAGACCCAGTACTTC. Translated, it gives CASSQRSGQETQYF.

The DNA of the CDR3 is TGTGCCAGCAGCGTAGCGGTCGGACGTTCAACCGGGGAGCTGTTTTTT. Encoded protein: CASSVAVGRSTGELFF. The chain combines TRBV9 with TRBJ2-2; D uncertain. The V end lost 0 bases, the J end lost 5 bases, and 14 bases lay between the germline ends. The CDR3 is 16 amino acids. Germline CDR1 is SGDLS and CDR2 is YYNGEE.

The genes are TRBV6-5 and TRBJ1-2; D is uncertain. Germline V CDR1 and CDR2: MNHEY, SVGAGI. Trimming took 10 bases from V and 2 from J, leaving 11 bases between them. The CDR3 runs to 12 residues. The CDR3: CATNQRNYGYTF. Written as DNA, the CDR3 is TGTGCCACCAATCAAAGGAACTATGGCTACACCTTC.

DNA of the CDR3: TGTGCCTGGGGGGGACCGCCGACTAATGAAAAACTGTTTTTT. Protein sequence: CAWGGPPTNEKLFF. This chain connects TRBV30 to TRBJ1-4; TRBD1 might be the D (5 bases). The V gene lost 5 bases and the J gene lost 2 bases, with 12 bases spanning the gap. The CDR3 extends over 14 amino acids. Per germline, CDR1 GTSNPN and CDR2 SVGIG (reference sequence).

The CDR3 coding sequence is TGTGCCAGCAACCCCGGGACAGGGGGATACGAGCAGTACTTC. It yields the protein CASNPGTGGYEQYF. The chain recombines TRBV6-5 with TRBJ2-7; 11 nucleotides match TRBD1. CDR3 length equals 14 residues. The junction had 6 bases not matched to a gene; V was cut back by 7 bases and J by 4 bases. Germline lookup yields CDR1 MNHEY and CDR2 SVGAGI.

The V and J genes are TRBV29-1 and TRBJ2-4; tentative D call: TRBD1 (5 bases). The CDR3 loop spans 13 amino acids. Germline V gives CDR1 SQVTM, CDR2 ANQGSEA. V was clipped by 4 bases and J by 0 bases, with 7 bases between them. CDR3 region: CSVGQLAKNIQYF. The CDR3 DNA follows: TGCAGCGTTGGACAGTTAGCCAAAAACATTCAGTACTTC.

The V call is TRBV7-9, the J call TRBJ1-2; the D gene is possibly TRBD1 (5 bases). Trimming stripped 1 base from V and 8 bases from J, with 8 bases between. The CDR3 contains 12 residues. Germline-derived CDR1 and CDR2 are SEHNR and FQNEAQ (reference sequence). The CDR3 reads CASSLDTGGYTF. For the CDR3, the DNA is TGTGCCAGCAGCTTAGATACAGGCGGCTACACCTTC.

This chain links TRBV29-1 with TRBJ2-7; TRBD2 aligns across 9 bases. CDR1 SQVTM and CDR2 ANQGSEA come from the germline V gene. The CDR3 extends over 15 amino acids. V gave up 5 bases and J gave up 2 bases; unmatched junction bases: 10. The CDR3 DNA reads TGCAGCGTTTCACTTCTAGCGGGGTCCCCCTACGAGCAGTACTTC. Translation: CSVSLLAGSPYEQYF.

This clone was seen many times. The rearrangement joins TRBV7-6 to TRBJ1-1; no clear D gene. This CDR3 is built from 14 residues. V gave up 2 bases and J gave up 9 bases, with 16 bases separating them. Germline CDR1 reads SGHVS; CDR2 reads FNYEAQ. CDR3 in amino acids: CASSLLGIESKAFF. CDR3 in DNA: TGTGCCAGCAGCTTACTGGGAATCGAGAGCAAAGCTTTCTTT.

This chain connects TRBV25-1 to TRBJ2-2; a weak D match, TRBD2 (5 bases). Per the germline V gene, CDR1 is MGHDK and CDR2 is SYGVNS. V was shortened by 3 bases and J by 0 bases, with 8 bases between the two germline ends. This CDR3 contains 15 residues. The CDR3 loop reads CASSEAGTNTGELFF. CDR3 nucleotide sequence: TGTGCCAGCAGTGAGGCGGGCACGAACACCGGGGAGCTGTTTTTT.

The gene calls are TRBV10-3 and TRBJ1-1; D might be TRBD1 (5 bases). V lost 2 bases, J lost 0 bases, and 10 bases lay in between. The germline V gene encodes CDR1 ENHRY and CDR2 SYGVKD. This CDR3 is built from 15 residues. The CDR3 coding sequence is TGTGCCATCAGTGAGCCGCAGGGATTGAACACTGAAGCTTTCTTT. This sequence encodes CAISEPQGLNTEAFF.

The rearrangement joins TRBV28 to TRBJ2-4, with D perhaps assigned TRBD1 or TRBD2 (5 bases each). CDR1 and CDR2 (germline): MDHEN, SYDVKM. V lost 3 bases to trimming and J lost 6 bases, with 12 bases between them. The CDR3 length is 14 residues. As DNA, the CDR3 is TGTGCCAGCAGTTTGCCAGGGAGCTTAAACATTCAGTACTTC. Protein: CASSLPGSLNIQYF.

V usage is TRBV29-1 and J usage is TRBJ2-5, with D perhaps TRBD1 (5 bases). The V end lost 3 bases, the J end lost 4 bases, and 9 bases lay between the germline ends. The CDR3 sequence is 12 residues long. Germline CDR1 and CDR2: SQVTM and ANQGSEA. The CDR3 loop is CSVDRVGETQYF. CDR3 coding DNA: TGCAGCGTTGACAGGGTAGGAGAGACCCAGTACTTC.

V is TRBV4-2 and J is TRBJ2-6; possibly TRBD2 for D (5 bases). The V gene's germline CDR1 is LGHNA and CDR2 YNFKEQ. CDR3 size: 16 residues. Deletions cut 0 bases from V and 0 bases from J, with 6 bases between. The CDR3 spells CASSQDRGSGANVLTF. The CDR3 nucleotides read TGTGCCAGCAGCCAAGATCGGGGCTCTGGGGCCAACGTCCTGACTTTC.

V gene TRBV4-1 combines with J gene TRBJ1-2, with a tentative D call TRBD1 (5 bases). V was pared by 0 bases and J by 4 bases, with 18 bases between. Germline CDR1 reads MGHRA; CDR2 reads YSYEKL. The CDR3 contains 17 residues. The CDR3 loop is CASSQDRGTSVGYGYTF. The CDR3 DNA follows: TGCGCCAGCAGCCAAGATCGGGGGACCTCGGTCGGCTATGGCTACACCTTC.

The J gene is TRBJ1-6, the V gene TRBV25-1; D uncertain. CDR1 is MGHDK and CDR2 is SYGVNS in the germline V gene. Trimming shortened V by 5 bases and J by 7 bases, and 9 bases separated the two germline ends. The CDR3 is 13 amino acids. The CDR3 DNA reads TGTGCCAGCAGTCCGGCCCCGAATTCACCCCTCCACTTT. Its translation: CASSPAPNSPLHF.

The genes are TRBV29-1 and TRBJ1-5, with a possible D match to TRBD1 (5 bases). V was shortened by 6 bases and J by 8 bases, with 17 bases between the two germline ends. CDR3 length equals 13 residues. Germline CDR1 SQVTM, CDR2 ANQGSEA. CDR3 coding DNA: TGCAGCGTAAGACGGGGGGAAGGGGAGCCCCAGCATTTT. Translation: CSVRRGEGEPQHF.

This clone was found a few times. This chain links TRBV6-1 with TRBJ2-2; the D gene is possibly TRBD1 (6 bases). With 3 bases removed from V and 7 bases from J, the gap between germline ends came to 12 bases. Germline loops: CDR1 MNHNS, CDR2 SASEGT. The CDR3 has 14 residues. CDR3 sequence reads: CASSDWGLGGELFF. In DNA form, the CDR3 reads TGTGCCAGCAGTGATTGGGGGCTGGGCGGGGAGCTGTTTTTT.

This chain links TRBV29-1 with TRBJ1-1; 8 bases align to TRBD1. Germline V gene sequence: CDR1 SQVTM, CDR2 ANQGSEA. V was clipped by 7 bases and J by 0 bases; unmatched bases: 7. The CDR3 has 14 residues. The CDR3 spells CSASLQGVNTEAFF. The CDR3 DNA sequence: TGCAGCGCTTCTCTACAGGGGGTGAACACTGAAGCTTTCTTT.